These T cell receptor beta chains were read from a single sample in a study of cytomegalovirus exposure and HLA in healthy donors. This table comes from immunoSEQ multiplex PCR, and its TCRdb copy is limited to in-frame clones, with some not included. Of roughly 130,000 clones in the sample, 80% to 85% are singletons; the top ten hold 2% to 2.5%. Sequencing input: PBMCs. These receptors were collected from a man aged 25-45 years in good health and CMV-seronegative. CDR3s include the opening cysteine and the closing phenylalanine or tryptophan.

V gene | CDR3 protein
TRBV27 | CASAGQGMAGYTF
TRBV29-1 | CSVLTSASSYNEQFF
TRBV28 | CASSNSAGGTNEQFF
TRBV30 | CAWVRVRIGTDTQYF
TRBV7-9 | CASSLAPGQGPNSPLHF
TRBV6-6 | CASSYSRDHGYTF
TRBV5-1 | CASSLGDTGGIQYF
TRBV19 | CASSINRGASDTQYF
TRBV19 | CASSSSSFTDTQYF
TRBV5-1 | CASSSGQEADGYTF
TRBV5-4 | CASGSGGAGETQYF
TRBV9 | CASSPGRGTDTQYF
TRBV27 | CASSSPGTGQGKLFF
TRBV18 | CASSQPGQRNAGELFF
TRBV6-5 | CASSYFGHVDTEAFF
TRBV19 | CASSPTGETNYGYTF
TRBV7-2 | CASSLVAGSTTQYF
TRBV7-9 | CASSLGQIMNTEAFF
TRBV4-3 | CASSPDRGSGANVLTF
TRBV12-5 | CALQLDTSYEQYF
TRBV18 | CASSHSDRGGGYTF
TRBV7-6 | CASSLRQGTEAFF
TRBV6-1 | CASSETGWGQVYEQYF
TRBV27 | CASSLLQGREQYF
TRBV19 | CASREGTVNNQPQHF
TRBV2 | CASRLGQGSEKLFF
TRBV5-6 | CASSLGGVTGELFF
TRBV7-9 | CASSSPSDNEQFF
TRBV7-8 | CASSLDVVDREAFF
TRBV27 | CASAPGGQWKNSQYF
TRBV19 | CASSTGTGVEQFF
TRBV7-2 | CASSLSGGLTGELFF
TRBV28 | CASRGPSNQPQHF
TRBV19 | CASSIPGQRLATNEKLFF
TRBV1 | CTSSRHSISGQGVYTNEKLFF
TRBV2 | CAPRDRGAGANVLTF
TRBV7-6 | CASSTSGGRGGHEQYF
TRBV10-2 | CASSEGQGAYQPQHF
TRBV28 | CASSLLAAGGAYYGYTF
TRBV11-2 | CASTLSTGVQETQYF
TRBV9 | CASSVAGLNTEAFF
TRBV7-6 | CASSLGGGTEAFF
TRBV6-5 | CASSFSTGGTQETQYF
TRBV4-2 | CASSQGTGDTGELFF
TRBV6-5 | CASSYGSNREGYGYTF
TRBV7-4 | CASSLVTTLAQDTQYF
TRBV30 | CAWTHRTGPNHEQYF